The 14 T cell receptor beta chains below were found in one sample sequenced in a study of T cells after yellow fever vaccination. TCRdb fed the 5' RACE reads into MiXCR, producing one record per CDR3 protein. Here the sample spans fewer than 400,000 distinct CDR3 sequences, approximately 11% being singletons. Sequenced material: CD4+ T cells sorted from PBMCs, taken 45 days after the yellow fever booster vaccination. Receptors were obtained from a man aged 18 to 30 who received the YFV17D yellow fever vaccine.

Only a few counts were recorded for this clonotype. The chain is built from TRBV6-5 and TRBJ1-4, with 7 bases identical to TRBD1. Germline assignment: CDR1 MNHEY and CDR2 SVGAGI. The CDR3 has 15 amino acids. V gave up 2 bases and J gave up 3 bases; unmatched junction bases: 3. The CDR3 DNA reads TGTGCCAGCAGTTACAACAGGGGTTCTAATGAAAAACTGTTTTTT. This gives the protein CASSYNRGSNEKLFF.

This clonotype was detected a few times. This chain connects TRBV7-8 to TRBJ2-3, with 12 nucleotides matching TRBD2. J was trimmed by 7 bases and V by 5 bases; bases with no gene match: 16. CDR3 length equals 18 residues. Germline CDR1 is SGHVS and CDR2 is FQNEAQ. CDR3 nucleotide sequence: TGTGCCAGCAGCGGAGCGAGACTAGCGGGGGCCGGGGGAAATACGCAGTATTTT. Protein product: CASSGARLAGAGGNTQYF. The full variable domain, with the rest looked up from reference TRBV7-8 and TRBJ2-3, is GAGVSQSPRYKVAKRGQDVALRCDPISGHVSLFWYQQALGQGPEFLTYFQNEAQLDKSGLPSDRFFAERPEGSVSTLKIQRTQQEDSAVYLCASSGARLAGAGGNTQYFGPGTRLTVL.

The chain recombines TRBV12-2 with TRBJ2-6; the table assigns TRBD1, which was not confirmed against the DNA. TRBV12-2 is a recognized pseudogene. The CDR3 runs to 16 residues. DNA for the CDR3: TGTGCAAGTCGCTTATCATGGACGGGAGGGGCCAACGTCCTGACTTTC. Translation gives CASRLSWTGGANVLTF.

This clonotype was recorded a few times. This rearrangement joins TRBV20-1 to TRBJ2-2; 7 nucleotides line up with TRBD2. The CDR3 is 13 amino acids. V lost 3 bases and J lost 3; bases outside the gene matches: 1. The germline V gene encodes CDR1 DFQATT and CDR2 SNEGSKA (reference sequence). The CDR3 nucleotides are TGCAGTGCTAGGCGGGGGTACACCGGGGAGCTGTTTTTT. This codes for CSARRGYTGELFF.

The rearrangement links TRBV6-2 or TRBV6-3 to TRBJ2-1; D gene unclear. Between the trimmed V and J ends, which lost 0 bases and 0 bases, there was a span of 9 bases. The CDR3 is made up of 16 amino acids. The germline V gene has CDR1 MNHEY and CDR2 SVGEGT. The DNA for the CDR3 is TGTGCCAGCAGTTACTCGGTCGCCGGCTCCTACAATGAGCAGTTCTTC. It codes for CASSYSVAGSYNEQFF.

This clonotype has only a few counts. The chain has TRBV7-2 and TRBJ1-5; TRBD1 might be the D (6 bases). V was clipped by 4 bases and J by 5 bases, with 12 bases between them. Per germline, CDR1 SGHTA and CDR2 FQGNSA. This CDR3 is 14 amino acids long. The CDR3 nucleotides are TGTGCCAGCAGCTCACAGGGAGGCGATCAGCCCCAGCATTTT. This gives the protein CASSSQGGDQPQHF.

The chain employs TRBV7-2 and TRBJ2-3; possible D gene TRBD2, 5 bases. Germline CDR1 is SGHTA and CDR2 is FQGNSA. V was pared by 5 bases and J by 5 bases, with 8 bases between. The CDR3 is 12 residues long. CDR3 amino acids: CASSLRVDTQYF. CDR3 nucleotides: TGTGCCAGCAGCCTGAGGGTAGATACGCAGTATTTT. The complete variable domain, with remaining parts taken from reference TRBV7-2 and TRBJ2-3, reads GAGVSQSPSNKVTEKGKDVELRCDPISGHTALYWYRQSLGQGLEFLIYFQGNSAPDKSGLPSDRFSAERTGGSVSTLTIQRTQQEDSAVYLCASSLRVDTQYFGPGTRLTVL.

This clonotype has just a few counts. The gene calls are TRBV9 and TRBJ2-1; weak D call: TRBD2 (5 bases). The germline gives CDR1 SGDLS, CDR2 YYNGEE. V lost 0 bases to trimming and J lost 10 bases, with 11 bases between them. The CDR3 length is 13 residues. In DNA, the CDR3 is TGTGCCAGCAGCGTAGGGCTAGCTGAGGAGCAGTTCTTC. Protein product: CASSVGLAEEQFF.

This clonotype has only a few counts. The rearrangement joins TRBV2 to TRBJ1-1, with D uncertain. This CDR3 is built from 11 residues. Germline values: CDR1 SNHLY, CDR2 FYNNEI. V was pared by 7 bases and J by 6 bases, with 9 bases between. In DNA form, the CDR3 reads TGTGCCAGCATTCTGTTATCTGAAGCTTTCTTT. It yields the protein CASILLSEAFF.

This clonotype was observed a few times. The rearrangement uses TRBV3-1 and TRBJ1-1, with D uncertain. The CDR3 spans 16 residues. The germline CDR1 and CDR2 sequences are LGHDT and YNNKEL (reference sequence). Trimming took off 1 base at V and 3 bases at J, with 15 bases between the two ends. The CDR3: CASSQAGQAYYTEAFF. DNA for the CDR3: TGTGCCAGCAGCCAAGCCGGCCAGGCGTACTACACTGAAGCTTTCTTT.

The rearrangement joins TRBV18 to TRBJ2-1, with TRBD2 matching over 8 bases. CDR3 length: 14 residues. V shed 3 bases and J 7 bases; nucleotides not matched to a gene: 5. Germline-derived CDR1 and CDR2 are KGHSH and LQKENI. CDR3: CASSPGGVRNEQFF. The CDR3 coding sequence is TGTGCCAGCTCACCCGGGGGGGTGAGGAATGAGCAGTTCTTC.

This clonotype was seen a handful of times. The genes are TRBV25-1 and TRBJ1-4; D not certain. The CDR3 is made up of 13 amino acids. Between the trimmed V and J ends, which lost 0 bases and 7 bases, there was a span of 6 bases. Germline lookup yields CDR1 MGHDK and CDR2 SYGVNS. The CDR3 spells CASSEYRREKLFF. For the CDR3, the DNA is TGTGCCAGCAGTGAATATCGACGTGAAAAACTGTTTTTT.

This clonotype was observed at least ten times. The chain uses TRBV14 and TRBJ2-7, with TRBD1 as a possible D gene (6 bases). V gave up 2 bases and J gave up 4 bases, with 12 bases separating them. The CDR3 totals 14 residues. Germline CDR1 and CDR2: SGHDN and FVKESK. CDR3 protein: CASSQNFQGYEQYF. The CDR3 DNA follows: TGTGCCAGCAGCCAAAATTTCCAGGGGTACGAGCAGTACTTC.

The chain uses TRBV30 and TRBJ2-1, with 8 bases fitting TRBD1. CDR1 GTSNPN and CDR2 SVGIG come from the germline V gene (reference sequence). CDR3 length equals 13 residues. After removal of 4 bases from V and 7 bases from J, the junction contained 6 bases not matched to a gene. The CDR3 reads CAWTQGAGNEQFF. The DNA of the CDR3 is TGTGCCTGGACTCAGGGGGCAGGAAATGAGCAGTTCTTC.